The clone carrying this TCR beta chain was observed a few times. Its antigen is currently unknown. This entry belongs to a study of cytomegalovirus exposure and HLA in healthy donors. General study results and limits: In a later analysis, HLA-associated beta chains showed higher expansion and lower generation probabilities than comparable chains.

PCR amplification relied on 60 Vbeta primers (plus 13 Jbeta primers). Repertoires were generated with immunoSEQ multiplex PCR, while TCRdb's copy carries only in-frame clones and drops some. Of about 120,000 clones listed, over 60% were seen once; the top ten hold less than 3.5%. The V gene end was trimmed by 2 bases and the J gene end by 7 bases; junction bases not matched to a gene: 9. Germline CDR1 MNHNS, CDR2 SASEGT. CDR3 length: 17 amino acids. The chain links TRBV6-1 to TRBJ1-6; TRBD1 matches 9 bases. Sequenced sample: PBMCs. The source is a female donor in good health and CMV-seronegative. CDR3 region: CASSETRRDRANSPLHF. For the CDR3, the DNA is TGTGCCAGCAGTGAAACCCGCCGGGACAGGGCAAATTCACCCCTCCACTTT.